This record covers a single T cell receptor (beta chain). Antigen: not known. Treatment noted: approximately 11-day PBMC culture with coronavirus spike peptide pools or control peptides (ViraFEST assay). This entry comes from a study of vaccination and CD4 T cells after COVID-19. The Oncomine TCR Beta short-read assay sequenced DNA from cultured CD4+ T cells. One entry per CDR3 protein, called by TCRdb with MiXCR from the PCR reads. The data show several thousand distinct CDR3 sequences, more than 60% seen once. This clonotype originated in a human donor with COVID-19. The input for sequencing was cultured CD4+ T cells from blood, taken after SARS-CoV-2 vaccination.

CDR3 coding DNA: TGCAGTGCTAGCAGGGACGTTAAAACCTGGGGGGAGCAGTACTTC. The encoded protein is CSASRDVKTWGEQYF. The genes are TRBV20-1 and TRBJ2-7; D possibly uses TRBD1 or TRBD2 (5 bases each). There are 15 residues in the CDR3. V was shortened by 3 bases and J by 7 bases, with 22 bases between the two germline ends. Looked up from germline, CDR1 is DFQATT and CDR2 is SNEGSKA (reference sequence).